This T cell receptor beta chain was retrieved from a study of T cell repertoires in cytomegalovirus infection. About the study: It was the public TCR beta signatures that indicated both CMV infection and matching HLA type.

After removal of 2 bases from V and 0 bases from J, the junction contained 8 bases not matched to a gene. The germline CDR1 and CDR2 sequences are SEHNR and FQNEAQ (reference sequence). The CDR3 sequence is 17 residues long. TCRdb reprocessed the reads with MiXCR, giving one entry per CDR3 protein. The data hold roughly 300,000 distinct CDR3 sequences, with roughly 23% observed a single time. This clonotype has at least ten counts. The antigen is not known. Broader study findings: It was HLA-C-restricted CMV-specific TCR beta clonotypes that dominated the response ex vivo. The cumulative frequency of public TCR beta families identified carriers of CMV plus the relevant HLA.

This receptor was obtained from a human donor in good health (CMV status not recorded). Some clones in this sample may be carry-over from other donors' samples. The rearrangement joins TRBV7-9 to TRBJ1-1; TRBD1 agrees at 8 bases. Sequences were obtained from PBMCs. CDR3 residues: CASSLPGQEPMNTEAFF. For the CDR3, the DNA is TGTGCCAGCAGCTTACCGGGACAGGAACCTATGAACACTGAAGCTTTCTTT.